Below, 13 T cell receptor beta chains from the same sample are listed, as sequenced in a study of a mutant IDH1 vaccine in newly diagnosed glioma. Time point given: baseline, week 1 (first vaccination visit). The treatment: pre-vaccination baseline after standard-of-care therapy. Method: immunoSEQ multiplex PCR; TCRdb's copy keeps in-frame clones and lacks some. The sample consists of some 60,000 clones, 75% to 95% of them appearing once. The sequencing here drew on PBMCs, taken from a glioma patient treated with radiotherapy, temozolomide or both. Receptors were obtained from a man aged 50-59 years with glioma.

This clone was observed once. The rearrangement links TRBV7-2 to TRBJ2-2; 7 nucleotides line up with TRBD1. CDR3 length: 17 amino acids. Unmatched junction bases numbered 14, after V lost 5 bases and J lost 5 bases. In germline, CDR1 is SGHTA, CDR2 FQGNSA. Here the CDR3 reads CASSVLTGAFRTGELFF. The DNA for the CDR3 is TGTGCCAGCAGCGTTCTTACAGGGGCCTTTAGAACCGGGGAGCTGTTTTTT.

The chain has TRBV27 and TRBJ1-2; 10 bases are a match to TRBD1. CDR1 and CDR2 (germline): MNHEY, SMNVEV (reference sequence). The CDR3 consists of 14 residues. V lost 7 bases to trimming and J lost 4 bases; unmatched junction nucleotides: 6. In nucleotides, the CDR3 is TGTGCCAGCATGCCGGGACAGGGGATCTATGGCTACACCTTC. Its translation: CASMPGQGIYGYTF.

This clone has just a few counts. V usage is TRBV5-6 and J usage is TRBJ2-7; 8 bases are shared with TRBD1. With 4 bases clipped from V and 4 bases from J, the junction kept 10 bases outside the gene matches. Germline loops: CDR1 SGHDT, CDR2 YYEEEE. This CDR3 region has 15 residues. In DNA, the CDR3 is TGTGCCAGCAGCACCGAGGACAGGGAAATGTACGAGCAGTACTTC. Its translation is CASSTEDREMYEQYF.

CDR3 protein: CAWRAASGWGQETQYF. DNA for the CDR3: TGTGCCTGGAGAGCCGCTAGCGGGTGGGGCCAAGAGACCCAGTACTTC. The chain links TRBV30 to TRBJ2-5; 8 bases line up with TRBD2. The germline V gene has CDR1 GTSNPN and CDR2 SVGIG (reference sequence). V was clipped by 3 bases and J by 1 base; unmatched bases: 10. This CDR3 is 16 amino acids long.

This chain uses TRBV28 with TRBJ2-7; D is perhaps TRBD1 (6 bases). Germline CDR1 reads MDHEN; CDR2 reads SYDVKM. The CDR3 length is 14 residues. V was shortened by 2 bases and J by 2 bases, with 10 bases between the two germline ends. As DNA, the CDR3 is TGTGCCAGCAGTTTAGGGGGCCCGACCTACGAGCAGTACTTC. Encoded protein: CASSLGGPTYEQYF. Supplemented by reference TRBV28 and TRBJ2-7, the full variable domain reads DVKVTQSSRYLVKRTGEKVFLECVQDMDHENMFWYRQDPGLGLRLIYFSYDVKMKEKGDIPEGYSVSREKKERFSLILESASTNQTSMYLCASSLGGPTYEQYFGPGTRLTVT.

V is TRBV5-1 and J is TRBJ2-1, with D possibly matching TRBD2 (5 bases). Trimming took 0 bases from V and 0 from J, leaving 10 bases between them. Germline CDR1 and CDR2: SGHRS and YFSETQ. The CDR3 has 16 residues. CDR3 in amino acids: CASSLAKRSSYNEQFF. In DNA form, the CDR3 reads TGCGCCAGCAGCTTGGCGAAGCGGAGCTCCTACAATGAGCAGTTCTTC.

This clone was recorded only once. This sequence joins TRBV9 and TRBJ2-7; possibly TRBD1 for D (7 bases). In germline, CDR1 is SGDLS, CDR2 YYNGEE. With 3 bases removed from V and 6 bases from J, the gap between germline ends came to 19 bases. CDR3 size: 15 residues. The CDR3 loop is CASSAGGTVRGEQYF. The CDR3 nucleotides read TGTGCCAGCAGCGCTGGGGGGACAGTTCGTGGCGAGCAGTACTTC.

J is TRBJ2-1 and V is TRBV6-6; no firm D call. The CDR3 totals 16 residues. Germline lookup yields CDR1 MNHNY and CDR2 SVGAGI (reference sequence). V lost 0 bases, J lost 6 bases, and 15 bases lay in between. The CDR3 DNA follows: TGTGCCAGCAGTTACTCGACCACACTATTGGGCAATGAGCAGTTCTTC. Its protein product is CASSYSTTLLGNEQFF.

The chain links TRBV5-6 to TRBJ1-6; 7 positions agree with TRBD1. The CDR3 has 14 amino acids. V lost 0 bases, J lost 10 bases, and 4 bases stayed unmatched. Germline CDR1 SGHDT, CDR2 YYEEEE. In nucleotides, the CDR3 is TGTGCCAGCAGCTTGGTCAGGGGGGGGTCACCCCTCCACTTT. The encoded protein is CASSLVRGGSPLHF.

CDR3 sequence (DNA): TGTGCCACCAGCAGTGGACAGCCCAATCAGCCCCAGCATTTT. Protein sequence: CATSSGQPNQPQHF. The chain is built from TRBV15 and TRBJ1-5, with a possible D match to TRBD1 (6 bases). Germline V CDR1 and CDR2: LNHNV, YYDKDF (reference sequence). Trimming stripped 3 bases from V and 3 bases from J, with 9 bases between. CDR3 length: 14 residues.

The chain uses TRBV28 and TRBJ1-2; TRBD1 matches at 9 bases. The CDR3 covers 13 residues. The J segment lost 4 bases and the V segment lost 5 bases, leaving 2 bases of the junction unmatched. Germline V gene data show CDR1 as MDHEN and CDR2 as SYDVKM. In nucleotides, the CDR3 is TGTGCCAGCAGTAAGGACAGGGGCTATGGCTACACCTTC. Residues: CASSKDRGYGYTF.

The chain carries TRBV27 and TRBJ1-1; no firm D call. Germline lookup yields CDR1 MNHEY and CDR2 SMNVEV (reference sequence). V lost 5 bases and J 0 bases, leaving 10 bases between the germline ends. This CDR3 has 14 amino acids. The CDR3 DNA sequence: TGTGCCAGCAGTCCCGGAAGATTGAACACTGAAGCTTTCTTT. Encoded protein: CASSPGRLNTEAFF.

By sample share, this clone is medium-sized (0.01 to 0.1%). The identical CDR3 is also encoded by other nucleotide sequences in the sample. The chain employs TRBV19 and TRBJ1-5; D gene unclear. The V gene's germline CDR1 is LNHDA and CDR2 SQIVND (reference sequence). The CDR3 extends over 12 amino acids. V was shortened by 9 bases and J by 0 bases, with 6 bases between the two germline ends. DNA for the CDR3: TGTGCCAGCCGACATAGCAATCAGCCCCAGCATTTT. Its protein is CASRHSNQPQHF.